These 16 T cell receptor beta chains were all obtained from the same sample, sequenced in a study of blood T cell repertoires in COVID-19. Repertoires were generated with immunoSEQ multiplex PCR, while TCRdb's copy carries only in-frame clones and drops some. The sample records approximately 330,000 clones, around 89% being singletons. The sequenced sample was peripheral blood. These receptors were taken from a woman aged 50 to 60 with active or convalescent COVID-19.

In this sample, this clone turned up once. This chain uses TRBV2 with TRBJ2-1, with 9 bases fitting TRBD2. Germline CDR1 reads SNHLY; CDR2 reads FYNNEI. The CDR3 is 14 amino acids. Trimming took 6 bases from V and 4 from J; bases not matched to a gene: 4. CDR3 in amino acids: CASRTSGSYNEQFF. In DNA form, the CDR3 reads TGTGCCAGCAGGACTAGCGGCTCATACAATGAGCAGTTCTTC.

CDR3 residues: CASSLRRAGPSSGNTIYF. Here the CDR3 DNA reads TGCGCCAGCAGCTTGAGGAGGGCCGGGCCTAGCTCTGGAAACACCATATATTTT. The V call is TRBV5-1, the J call TRBJ1-3; D gene unclear. The ends were cut back, 1 base at V and 0 bases at J, with 17 bases in the middle. The CDR3 runs 18 residues. Germline assignment: CDR1 SGHRS and CDR2 YFSETQ.

The J gene is TRBJ1-1, the V gene TRBV4-2; no firm D call. This CDR3 has 17 amino acids. V lost 0 bases, J lost 1 base, and 15 bases lay in between. Germline V CDR1 and CDR2: LGHNA, YNFKEQ. The CDR3 region is CASSQDPPRTKNTEAFF. The CDR3 DNA is TGTGCCAGCAGCCAAGACCCCCCCAGAACTAAGAACACTGAAGCTTTCTTT.

V is TRBV13 and J is TRBJ2-1; 7 bases are a match to TRBD1. This CDR3 region has 15 residues. Germline loops: CDR1 PRHDT, CDR2 FYEKMQ (reference sequence). The ends lost 4 bases at V and 4 bases at J; junction bases unmatched: 7. CDR3 amino acids: CASSSMGQPYNEQFF. The CDR3 region has the DNA TGTGCCAGCAGCTCCATGGGACAGCCATACAATGAGCAGTTCTTC.

The rearrangement joins TRBV4-1 to TRBJ2-1; 8 bases are a match to TRBD1. The CDR3 length is 14 residues. Germline V gives CDR1 MGHRA, CDR2 YSYEKL. V dropped 1 base and J dropped 7; count of bases not matched to a gene: 3. The CDR3 is CASSQADRVNEQFF. The CDR3 DNA sequence: TGCGCCAGCAGCCAAGCGGACAGGGTGAATGAGCAGTTCTTC.

The chain links TRBV5-1 to TRBJ1-2; D uncertain. Germline loops: CDR1 SGHRS, CDR2 YFSETQ. CDR3 size: 14 residues. Trimming pared 6 bases from V and 8 bases from J, leaving 20 bases between. The CDR3 nucleotides read TGCGCCAGCACTAAAGAGGCGGCAGCGGGAGGCTACACCTTC. Amino acid sequence: CASTKEAAAGGYTF.

In regard to this clone: The final CDR3 position lacks the conserved phenylalanine or tryptophan, pointing to a likely read error. The DNA is omitted, as the CDR3 cannot be located on it reliably, and the CDR3 follows TCRdb's listing. The rearrangement uses TRBV2 and TRBJ2-4; TRBD2 is the table's D call and was not checked against the DNA. Per germline, CDR1 SNHLY and CDR2 FYNNEI. The CDR3 extends over 13 residues, inclusive of both ends. CDR3 sequence reads: CASRAFSGLAGGI.

The rearrangement links TRBV29-1 to TRBJ1-3; the D gene is possibly TRBD1 (6 bases). The CDR3 has 12 residues. V lost 6 bases and J lost 4, with 10 bases in between. Germline V gene sequence: CDR1 SQVTM, CDR2 ANQGSEA. CDR3 sequence reads: CSVGHYGNTIYF. CDR3 nucleotides: TGCAGCGTGGGACACTACGGAAACACCATATATTTT.

This chain links TRBV12-3 or TRBV12-4 with TRBJ2-7; D remains ambiguous. The CDR3 is 13 residues long. V dropped 1 base and J dropped 5 bases, with 9 bases sitting between them. The CDR3 protein is CASSLGSAHEQYF. The DNA of the CDR3 is TGTGCCAGCAGTTTAGGGAGCGCCCACGAGCAGTACTTC.

This chain uses TRBV6-6 with TRBJ2-7; 10 bases are a match to TRBD1. V lost 0 bases, J lost 3 bases, and 5 bases stayed unmatched. CDR1 and CDR2 from the germline V gene are MNHNY and SVGAGI (reference sequence). The CDR3 sequence is 16 residues long. The CDR3 region is CASSYSPRDRGYEQYF. CDR3 nucleotides: TGTGCCAGCAGTTACTCACCCCGGGACAGGGGCTACGAGCAGTACTTC.

This clone rates as medium-sized. V is TRBV5-6 and J is TRBJ2-3, with D perhaps TRBD2 (6 bases). The ends were cut back, 3 bases at V and 3 bases at J, with 20 bases in the middle. Germline CDR1 reads SGHDT; CDR2 reads YYEEEE. This CDR3 spans 17 amino acids. The CDR3 loop reads CASSSFFVTGVTDTQYF. The DNA of the CDR3 is TGTGCCAGCAGCTCCTTTTTCGTAACGGGGGTAACAGATACGCAGTATTTT.

In its sample, this clone was seen a few times. The V and J genes are TRBV7-2 and TRBJ2-7; 10 bases map to TRBD1. CDR1 is SGHTA and CDR2 is FQGNSA in the germline V gene. This CDR3 has 15 residues. V trimming: 6 bases; J trimming: 5 bases; junction bases outside the gene matches: 10. The CDR3 sequence: CASRTPGTGVNEQYF. The CDR3 DNA follows: TGTGCCAGCAGAACCCCCGGGACAGGGGTCAACGAGCAGTACTTC. Full variable domain (missing parts from reference TRBV7-2 and TRBJ2-7): GAGVSQSPSNKVTEKGKDVELRCDPISGHTALYWYRQSLGQGLEFLIYFQGNSAPDKSGLPSDRFSAERTGGSVSTLTIQRTQQEDSAVYLCASRTPGTGVNEQYFGPGTRLTVT.

The gene calls are TRBV5-1 and TRBJ1-4; D may be TRBD1 (6 bases). Germline assignment: CDR1 SGHRS and CDR2 YFSETQ. There are 12 residues in the CDR3. With 2 bases removed from V and 13 bases from J, the gap between germline ends came to 12 bases. The CDR3 loop is CASSFDRTALFF. CDR3 bases: TGCGCCAGCAGCTTTGACAGGACGGCACTGTTTTTT.

The chain couples TRBV12-3 or TRBV12-4 to TRBJ2-2, with D perhaps matching TRBD1 (5 bases). V lost 2 bases, J lost 12 bases, and 13 bases lay in between. The CDR3 is made up of 13 amino acids. The CDR3 DNA follows: TGTGCCAGCAGTTTATCCTACTCAGGGAAGCTGTTTTTT. It codes for CASSLSYSGKLFF.

The V call is TRBV18, the J call TRBJ2-7, with TRBD2 identical over 11 bases. The CDR3 consists of 16 residues. Losses at the gene ends were 4 bases for V and 4 bases for J; bases not matched to a gene: 9. Germline V lookup: CDR1 KGHSH, CDR2 LQKENI. The chain's CDR3 is CASSHPSGGTLYEQYF. The CDR3 DNA is TGTGCCAGCTCACATCCTAGCGGGGGGACACTGTACGAGCAGTACTTC.

A single count supports this clone. The chain joins TRBV4-2 to TRBJ2-1; perhaps TRBD1 as D (8 bases). V was clipped by 1 base and J by 7 bases, with 17 bases between them. The length of the CDR3 is 16 residues. Germline CDR1 reads LGHNA; CDR2 reads YNFKEQ. CDR3 in DNA: TGTGCCAGCAGCCAAGTGAAAGTACAGGGGGGGAATGAGCAGTTCTTC. Its translation: CASSQVKVQGGNEQFF.